This T cell receptor beta chain was sequenced during a study of blood T cell repertoires in COVID-19. The ends were cut back, 7 bases at V and 2 bases at J, with 23 bases in the middle. The germline CDR1 and CDR2 sequences are LNHDA and SQIVND (reference sequence). This CDR3 is built from 17 residues. TCRdb's table, derived via immunoSEQ multiplex PCR, lists solely in-frame clones and lacks some. Of almost 200,000 clones listed, around 75% are singletons. The rearrangement uses TRBV19 and TRBJ1-2; D may be TRBD1 (5 bases). The sequence was collected from a woman aged 40-49 years with COVID-19, enrolled during active disease. Source material: peripheral blood. The CDR3: CASTTTWGGVNNYGYTF. CDR3 coding DNA: TGTGCCAGTACGACCACATGGGGGGGGGTGAACAACTATGGCTACACCTTC.